This T cell receptor beta chain derives from a study of blood T cell repertoires in COVID-19. Profiled with immunoSEQ multiplex PCR; TCRdb holds only in-frame clones, not every one. Among a few hundred thousand clones listed, 80% to 90% were seen once. Losses at the gene ends were 3 bases for V and 4 bases for J; bases not matched to a gene: 9. Germline V gives CDR1 SGHRS, CDR2 YFSETQ. The CDR3 loop spans 15 amino acids. Sequencing was carried out using PBMCs or T cells enriched from blood (not recorded which). The J gene is TRBJ1-2, the V gene TRBV5-1; 7 nucleotides line up with TRBD1. The source of this sequence is a man between 25 and 39 years old who had recovered from COVID-19. The CDR3 loop is CASSSGQDGFYGYTF. The CDR3 region has the DNA TGCGCCAGCAGCTCTGGACAGGACGGATTCTATGGCTACACCTTC.